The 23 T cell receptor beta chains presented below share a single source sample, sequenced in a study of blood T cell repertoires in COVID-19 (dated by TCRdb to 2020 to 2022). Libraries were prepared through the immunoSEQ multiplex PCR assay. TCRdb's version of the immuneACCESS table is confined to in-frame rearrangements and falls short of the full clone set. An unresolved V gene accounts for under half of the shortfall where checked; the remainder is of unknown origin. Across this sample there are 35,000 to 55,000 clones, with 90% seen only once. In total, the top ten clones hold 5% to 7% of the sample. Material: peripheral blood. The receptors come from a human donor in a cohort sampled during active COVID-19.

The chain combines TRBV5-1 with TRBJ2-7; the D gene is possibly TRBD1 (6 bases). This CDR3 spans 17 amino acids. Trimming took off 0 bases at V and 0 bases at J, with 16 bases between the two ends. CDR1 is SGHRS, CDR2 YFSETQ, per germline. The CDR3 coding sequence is TGCGCCAGCAGCTTGGGAAAACTCACAGGGCTCTCCTACGAGCAGTACTTC. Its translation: CASSLGKLTGLSYEQYF. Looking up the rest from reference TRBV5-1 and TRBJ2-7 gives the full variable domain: KAGVTQTPRYLIKTRGQQVTLSCSPISGHRSVSWYQQTPGQGLQFLFEYFSETQRNKGNFPGRFSGRQFSNSRSEMNVSTLELGDSALYLCASSLGKLTGLSYEQYFGPGTRLTVT.

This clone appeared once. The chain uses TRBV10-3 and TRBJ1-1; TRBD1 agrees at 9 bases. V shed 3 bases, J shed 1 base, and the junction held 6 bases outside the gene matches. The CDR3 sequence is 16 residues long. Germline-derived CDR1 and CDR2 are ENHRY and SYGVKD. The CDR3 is CAISDVPGQGNTEAFF. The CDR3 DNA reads TGTGCCATCAGTGACGTACCGGGACAGGGGAACACTGAAGCTTTCTTT.

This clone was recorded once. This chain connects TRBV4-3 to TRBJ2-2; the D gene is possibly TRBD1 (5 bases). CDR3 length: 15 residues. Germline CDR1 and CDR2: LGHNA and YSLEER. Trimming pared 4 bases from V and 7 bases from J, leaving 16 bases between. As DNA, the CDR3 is TGCGCCAGCAGCCCGGAGCCAGGGCAGGTCGGGGAGCTGTTTTTT. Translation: CASSPEPGQVGELFF.

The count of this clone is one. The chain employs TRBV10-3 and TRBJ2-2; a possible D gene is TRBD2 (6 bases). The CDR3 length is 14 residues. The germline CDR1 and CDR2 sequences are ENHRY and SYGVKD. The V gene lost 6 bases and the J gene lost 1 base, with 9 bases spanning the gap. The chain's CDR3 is CAISRDLNTGELFF. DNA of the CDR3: TGTGCCATCAGCCGGGACTTGAACACCGGGGAGCTGTTTTTT.

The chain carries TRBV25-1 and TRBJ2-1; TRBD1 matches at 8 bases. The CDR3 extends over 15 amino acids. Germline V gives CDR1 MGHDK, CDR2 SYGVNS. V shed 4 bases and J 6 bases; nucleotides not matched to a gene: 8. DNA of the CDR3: TGTGCCAGCAGTGCAATGACAGGGGTAGTCAATGAGCAGTTCTTC. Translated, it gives CASSAMTGVVNEQFF.

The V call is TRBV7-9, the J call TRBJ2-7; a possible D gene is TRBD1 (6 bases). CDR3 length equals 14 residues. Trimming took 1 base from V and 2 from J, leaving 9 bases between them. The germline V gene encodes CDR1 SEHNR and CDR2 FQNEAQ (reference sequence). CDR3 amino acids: CASSLDRVPYEQYF. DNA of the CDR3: TGTGCCAGCAGCTTAGACAGGGTTCCCTACGAGCAGTACTTC. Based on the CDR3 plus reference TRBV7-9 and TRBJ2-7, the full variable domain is DTGVSQNPRHKITKRGQNVTFRCDPISEHNRLYWYRQTLGQGPEFLTYFQNEAQLEKSRLLSDRFSAERPKGSFSTLEIQRTEQGDSAMYLCASSLDRVPYEQYFGPGTRLTVT.

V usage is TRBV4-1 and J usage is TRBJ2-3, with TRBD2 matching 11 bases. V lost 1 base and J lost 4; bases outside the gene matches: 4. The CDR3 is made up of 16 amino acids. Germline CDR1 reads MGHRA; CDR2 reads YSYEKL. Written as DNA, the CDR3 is TGCGCCAGCAGCCAAGTTAGCGGGAGGGTGGCAGATACGCAGTATTTT. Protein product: CASSQVSGRVADTQYF.

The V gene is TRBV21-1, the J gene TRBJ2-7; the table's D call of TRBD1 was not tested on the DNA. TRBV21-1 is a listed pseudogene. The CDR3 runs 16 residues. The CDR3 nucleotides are TGTGCCAGCAGCAAGCCCGTAGACAGGGTAGGACGCGAGCAGTACTTC. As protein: CASSKPVDRVGREQYF.

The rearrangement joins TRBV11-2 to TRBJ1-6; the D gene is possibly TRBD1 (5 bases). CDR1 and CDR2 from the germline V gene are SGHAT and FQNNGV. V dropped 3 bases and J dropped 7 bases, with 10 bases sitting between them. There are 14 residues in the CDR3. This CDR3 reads CASSFAGRNSPLHF. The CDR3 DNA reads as TGTGCCAGCAGCTTCGCGGGACGGAATTCACCCCTCCACTTT.

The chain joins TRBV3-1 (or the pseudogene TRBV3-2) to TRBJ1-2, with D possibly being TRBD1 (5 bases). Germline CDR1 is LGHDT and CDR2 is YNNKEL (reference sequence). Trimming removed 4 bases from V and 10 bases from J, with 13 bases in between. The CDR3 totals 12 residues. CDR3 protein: CASSLDRSYYTF. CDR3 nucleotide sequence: TGTGCCAGCAGCCTTGACAGATCTTACTACACCTTC.

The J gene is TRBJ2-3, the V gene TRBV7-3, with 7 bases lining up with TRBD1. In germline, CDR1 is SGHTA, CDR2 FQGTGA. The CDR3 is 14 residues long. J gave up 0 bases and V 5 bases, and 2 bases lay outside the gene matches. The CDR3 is CASSPGQSTDTQYF. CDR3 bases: TGTGCCAGCAGCCCGGGACAGAGCACAGATACGCAGTATTTT.

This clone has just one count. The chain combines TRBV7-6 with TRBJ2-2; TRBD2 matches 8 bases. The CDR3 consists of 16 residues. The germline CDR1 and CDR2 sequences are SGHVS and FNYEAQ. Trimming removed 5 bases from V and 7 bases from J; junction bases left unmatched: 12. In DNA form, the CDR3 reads TGTGCCAGCAGCCCACGTAGCGGGATGGGACACGGGGAGCTGTTTTTT. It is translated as CASSPRSGMGHGELFF.

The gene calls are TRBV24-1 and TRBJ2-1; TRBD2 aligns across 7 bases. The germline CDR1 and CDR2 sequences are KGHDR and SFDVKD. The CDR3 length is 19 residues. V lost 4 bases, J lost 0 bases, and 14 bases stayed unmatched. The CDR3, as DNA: TGTGCCACCAGTGACCTCTCCCCCGGGGGGACGAGCTCCTACAATGAGCAGTTCTTC. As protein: CATSDLSPGGTSSYNEQFF.

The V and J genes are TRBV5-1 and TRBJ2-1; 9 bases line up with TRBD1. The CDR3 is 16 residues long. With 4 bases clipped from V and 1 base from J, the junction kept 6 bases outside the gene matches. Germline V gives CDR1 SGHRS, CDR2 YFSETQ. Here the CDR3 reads CASSRGQGNSYNEQFF. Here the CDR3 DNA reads TGCGCCAGCAGCCGAGGACAGGGGAATTCCTACAATGAGCAGTTCTTC.

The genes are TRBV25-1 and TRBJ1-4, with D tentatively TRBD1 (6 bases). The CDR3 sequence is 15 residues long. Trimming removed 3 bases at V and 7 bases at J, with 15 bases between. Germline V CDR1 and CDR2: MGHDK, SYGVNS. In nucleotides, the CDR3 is TGTGCCAGCAGTGATTCGACAGGAAAAGGTGAAAAACTGTTTTTT. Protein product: CASSDSTGKGEKLFF.

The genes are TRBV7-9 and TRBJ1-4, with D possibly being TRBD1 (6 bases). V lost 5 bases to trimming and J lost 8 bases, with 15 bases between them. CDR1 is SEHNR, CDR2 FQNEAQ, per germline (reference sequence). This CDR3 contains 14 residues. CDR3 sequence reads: CASSTQGFGEKLFF. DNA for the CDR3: TGTGCCAGCAGCACCCAGGGGTTTGGCGAAAAACTGTTTTTT.

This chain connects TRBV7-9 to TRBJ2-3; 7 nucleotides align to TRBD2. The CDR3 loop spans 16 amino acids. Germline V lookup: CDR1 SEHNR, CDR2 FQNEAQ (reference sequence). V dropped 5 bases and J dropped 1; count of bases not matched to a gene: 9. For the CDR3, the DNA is TGTGCCAGCAGCCATCCAGCGGGGTCCCGCACAGATACGCAGTATTTT. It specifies CASSHPAGSRTDTQYF.

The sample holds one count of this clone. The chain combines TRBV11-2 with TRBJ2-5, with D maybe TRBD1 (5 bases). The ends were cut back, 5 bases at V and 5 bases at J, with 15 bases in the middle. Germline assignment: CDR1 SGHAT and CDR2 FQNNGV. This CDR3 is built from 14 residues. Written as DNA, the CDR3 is TGTGCCAGCAGCCCGCTAGGGGCTAGGGAGACCCAGTACTTC. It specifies CASSPLGARETQYF.

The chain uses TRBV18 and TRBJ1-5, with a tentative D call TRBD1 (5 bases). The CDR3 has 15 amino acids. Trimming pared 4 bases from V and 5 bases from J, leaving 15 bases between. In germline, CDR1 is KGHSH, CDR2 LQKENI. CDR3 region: CASSQTTGFYQPQHF. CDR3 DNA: TGTGCCAGCTCACAAACTACAGGATTTTATCAGCCCCAGCATTTT.

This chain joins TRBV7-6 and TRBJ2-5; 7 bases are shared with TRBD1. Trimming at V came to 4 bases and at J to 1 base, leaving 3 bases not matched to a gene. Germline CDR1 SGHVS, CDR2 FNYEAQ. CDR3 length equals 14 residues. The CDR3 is CASSSWTGQETQYF. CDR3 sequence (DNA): TGTGCCAGCAGCTCCTGGACAGGCCAAGAGACCCAGTACTTC.

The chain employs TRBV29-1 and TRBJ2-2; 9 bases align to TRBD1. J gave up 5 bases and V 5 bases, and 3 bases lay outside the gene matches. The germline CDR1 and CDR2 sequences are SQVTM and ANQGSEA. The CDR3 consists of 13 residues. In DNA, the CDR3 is TGCAGCGTTAGACAGGGGGAGACCGGGGAGCTGTTTTTT. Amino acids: CSVRQGETGELFF.

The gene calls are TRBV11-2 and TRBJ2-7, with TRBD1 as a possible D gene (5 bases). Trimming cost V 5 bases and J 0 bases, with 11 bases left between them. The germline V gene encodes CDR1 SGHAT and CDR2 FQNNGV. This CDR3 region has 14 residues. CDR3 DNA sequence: TGTGCCAGCAGCCTGGGGCAGCTCTCCTACGAGCAGTACTTC. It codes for CASSLGQLSYEQYF.

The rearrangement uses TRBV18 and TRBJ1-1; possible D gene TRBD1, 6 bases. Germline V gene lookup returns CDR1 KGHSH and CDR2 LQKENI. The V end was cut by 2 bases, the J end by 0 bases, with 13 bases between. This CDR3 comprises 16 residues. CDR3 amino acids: CASSPVPRGMNTEAFF. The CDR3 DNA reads TGTGCCAGCTCACCAGTACCCAGGGGAATGAACACTGAAGCTTTCTTT.